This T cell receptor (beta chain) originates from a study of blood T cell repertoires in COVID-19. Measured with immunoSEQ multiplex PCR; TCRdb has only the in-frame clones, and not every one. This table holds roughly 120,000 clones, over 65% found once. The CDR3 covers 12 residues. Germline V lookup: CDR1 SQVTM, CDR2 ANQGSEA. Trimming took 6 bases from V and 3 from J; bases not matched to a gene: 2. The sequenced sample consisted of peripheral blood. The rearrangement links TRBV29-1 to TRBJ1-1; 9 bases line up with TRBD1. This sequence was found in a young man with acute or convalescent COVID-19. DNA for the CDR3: TGCAGCGTCCGACAGGGGGACACTGAAGCTTTCTTT. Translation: CSVRQGDTEAFF.